This T cell receptor beta chain stems from a study of read filtering for tumor transcriptome and immune sequencing. At the level of the study: R-ISS stage counts were under 10 for I, roughly 16 for II, 6 or 7 for III. Whole-study findings and limits: IR-seq captured clonotypes deeper and more reliably than RNA-seq.

The library was built from approximately 400 ng RNA with molecular barcoded adaptors for alpha/delta and beta/gamma chains. Each CDR3 protein gets one entry after TCRdb re-called the reads with MiXCR. The table lists tens of thousands of distinct CDR3 sequences, approximately 22% of them singletons. V shed 5 bases, J shed 6 bases, and the junction held 12 bases outside the gene matches. In germline, CDR1 is LNHDA, CDR2 SQIVND (reference sequence). CDR3 length equals 17 residues. A few counts support this clonotype. Its antigen is as yet unknown. Sampling of bone marrow took place during active disease in every patient.

The rearrangement joins TRBV19 to TRBJ1-5; 11 nucleotides align to TRBD1. Source material: a population of CD138-negative cells sorted from bone marrow. This receptor was taken from a donor at least 40 years old with multiple myeloma. CDR3 sequence reads: CASSQATGTGGGQPQHF. The DNA of the CDR3 is TGTGCCAGTAGTCAGGCCACCGGGACAGGGGGTGGTCAGCCCCAGCATTTT.